The 23 T cell receptor beta chains below all came from one sample that was sequenced in a study of blood T cell repertoires in COVID-19. TCRdb's table, derived via immunoSEQ multiplex PCR, lists solely in-frame clones and lacks some. Of some 150,000 clones listed, about 90% are singletons. Sequences were obtained from peripheral blood. The receptors were sampled from a man between 50 and 59 years old with active COVID-19.

V usage is TRBV18 and J usage is TRBJ1-5; the D gene is possibly TRBD1 (6 bases). The CDR3 runs to 15 residues. Trimming stripped 2 bases from V and 0 bases from J, with 8 bases between. The germline V gene encodes CDR1 KGHSH and CDR2 LQKENI. The CDR3 sequence is CASSPGGPSNQPQHF. The CDR3 nucleotides are TGTGCCAGCTCACCAGGGGGCCCTAGCAATCAGCCCCAGCATTTT.

The chain uses TRBV19 and TRBJ1-5; D unresolved. V was trimmed by 4 bases and J by 2 bases, leaving 12 bases between them. The V gene's germline CDR1 is LNHDA and CDR2 SQIVND (reference sequence). The CDR3 sequence is 15 residues long. The CDR3 loop is CASSTNGGGNQPQHF. The CDR3 DNA reads TGTGCCAGTAGTACCAACGGAGGCGGCAATCAGCCCCAGCATTTT.

The CDR3 protein is CSAAGHRDTEAFF. CDR3 in DNA: TGCAGCGCCGCGGGTCACCGGGACACTGAAGCTTTCTTT. The V call is TRBV29-1, the J call TRBJ1-1; D gene unclear. This CDR3 has 13 amino acids. V was pared by 7 bases and J by 3 bases, with 15 bases between. CDR1 and CDR2 from the germline V gene are SQVTM and ANQGSEA.

The chain joins TRBV7-2 to TRBJ1-3, with D hard to call. V was pared by 6 bases and J by 4 bases, with 13 bases between. Germline CDR1 and CDR2: SGHTA and FQGNSA. CDR3 length: 14 amino acids. The CDR3 region has the DNA TGTGCCAGCAGTCGACCCGGGAAGGGAAACACCATATATTTT. This codes for CASSRPGKGNTIYF.

The chain employs TRBV11-2 and TRBJ2-1, with TRBD1 as a possible D gene (5 bases). CDR1 is SGHAT and CDR2 is FQNNGV in the germline V gene. The CDR3 has 16 amino acids. The V end was cut by 2 bases, the J end by 1 base, with 12 bases between. CDR3 DNA: TGTGCCAGCAGCTTAAGAGCCGACAGTTCCTACAATGAGCAGTTCTTC. It yields the protein CASSLRADSSYNEQFF.

The genes are TRBV7-3 and TRBJ1-2, with D maybe TRBD1 (6 bases). The CDR3 runs to 12 residues. The ends were cut back, 8 bases at V and 3 bases at J, with 10 bases in the middle. CDR1 is SGHTA, CDR2 FQGTGA, per germline. The CDR3 DNA sequence: TGTGCCAGCGGCAGGGGTGACTATGGCTACACCTTC. Translated, it gives CASGRGDYGYTF.

This clone turned up a few times. The chain carries TRBV4-2 and TRBJ2-7; 7 bases align to TRBD1. The CDR3 has 15 amino acids. CDR1 and CDR2 (germline): LGHNA, YNFKEQ. J was trimmed by 5 bases and V by 1 base; bases with no gene match: 8. In DNA, the CDR3 is TGTGCCAGCAGCCAAGCCGACAGGGAGATAAACGAGCAGTACTTC. Translated, it gives CASSQADREINEQYF.

The V call is TRBV19, the J call TRBJ1-4, with a tentative D call TRBD1 (5 bases). Germline V CDR1 and CDR2: LNHDA, SQIVND (reference sequence). The CDR3 is made up of 17 amino acids. Deletions cut 5 bases from V and 1 base from J, with 17 bases between. The CDR3 nucleotides are TGTGCCAGTAGTGCTCGCAGGGTCGAACTAACTAATGAAAAACTGTTTTTT. Its protein product is CASSARRVELTNEKLFF.

The rearrangement uses TRBV6-5 and TRBJ1-1; the D gene is possibly TRBD1 (6 bases). This CDR3 has 14 amino acids. The ends were cut back, 6 bases at V and 2 bases at J, with 13 bases in the middle. CDR1 and CDR2 from the germline V gene are MNHEY and SVGAGI. In nucleotides, the CDR3 is TGTGCCAGCAGATACGGGACACCCAACACTGAAGCTTTCTTT. Its protein is CASRYGTPNTEAFF.

The chain carries TRBV7-8 and TRBJ1-1, with D possibly matching TRBD1 (5 bases). Germline V gene lookup returns CDR1 SGHVS and CDR2 FQNEAQ. V lost 8 bases and J lost 0, with 19 bases in between. The CDR3 loop spans 16 amino acids. The CDR3 coding sequence is TGTGCCAGCGGGATCTCTACAGGCAGCATGAACACTGAAGCTTTCTTT. It codes for CASGISTGSMNTEAFF.

The chain has TRBV3-1 (or the pseudogene TRBV3-2) and TRBJ1-5, with a weak D call TRBD1 (5 bases). V lost 4 bases, J lost 2 bases, and 18 bases lay in between. Per germline, CDR1 LGHDT and CDR2 YNNKEL (reference sequence). The CDR3 runs to 17 residues. As DNA, the CDR3 is TGTGCCAGCAGCCCTAACGTGGGGGGACCAGGCAATCAGCCCCAGCATTTT. It translates to CASSPNVGGPGNQPQHF.

This clone was found a few times. The rearrangement joins TRBV6-5 to TRBJ1-5; possibly TRBD1 for D (5 bases). The CDR3 totals 13 residues. V shed 7 bases and J shed 7 bases, with 14 bases lying between them. Germline CDR1 and CDR2: MNHEY and SVGAGI. The CDR3 DNA is TGTGCCAGCACCCGATCGGGGGGACAGCCCCAGCATTTT. Translation gives CASTRSGGQPQHF.

On this clone itself: Other DNA sequences from this sample encode an identical CDR3 as well. V gene TRBV4-1 combines with J gene TRBJ2-7; D is perhaps TRBD2 (6 bases). Trimming stripped 1 base from V and 7 bases from J, with 8 bases between. The germline CDR1 and CDR2 sequences are MGHRA and YSYEKL. The CDR3 is 12 amino acids. This CDR3 is CASSQGAGEQYF. Here the CDR3 DNA reads TGCGCCAGCAGCCAAGGGGCGGGAGAGCAGTACTTC.

The V and J genes are TRBV5-1 and TRBJ2-3; D perhaps matches TRBD2 (5 bases). Trimming took off 4 bases at V and 5 bases at J, with 14 bases between the two ends. Germline loops: CDR1 SGHRS, CDR2 YFSETQ. This CDR3 region has 14 residues. CDR3 DNA sequence: TGCGCCAGCAGCCTGAGACTACGGGGAGATACGCAGTATTTT. It yields the protein CASSLRLRGDTQYF.

V is TRBV4-1 and J is TRBJ2-7; 9 bases align to TRBD1. Trimming at V came to 1 base and at J to 2 bases, leaving 6 bases not matched to a gene. CDR1 MGHRA and CDR2 YSYEKL come from the germline V gene. CDR3 size: 16 residues. CDR3 protein: CASSQAAGQGTYEQYF. For the CDR3, the DNA is TGCGCCAGCAGCCAAGCCGCCGGACAGGGGACCTACGAGCAGTACTTC.

The chain employs TRBV6-5 and TRBJ1-1; D remains ambiguous. The CDR3 runs to 13 residues. Trimming took off 11 bases at V and 0 bases at J, with 13 bases between the two ends. Germline CDR1 and CDR2: MNHEY and SVGAGI. This chain's CDR3 is CAGRTGVNTEAFF. Written as DNA, the CDR3 is TGTGCCGGCCGAACCGGAGTGAACACTGAAGCTTTCTTT.

The V gene is TRBV9, the J gene TRBJ2-5; D perhaps matches TRBD2 (6 bases). The CDR3 totals 15 residues. The germline gives CDR1 SGDLS, CDR2 YYNGEE. V was cut by 0 bases and J by 5 bases, with 14 bases left in between. The CDR3 spells CASSVGGTSRETQYF. In DNA form, the CDR3 reads TGTGCCAGCAGCGTAGGGGGAACTAGCCGGGAGACCCAGTACTTC.

This clone has more than one count but fewer than ten. The J gene is TRBJ1-1, the V gene TRBV7-8, with D possibly TRBD1 on 5 matching bases. V shed 6 bases and J shed 6 bases, with 11 bases lying between them. Germline CDR1 and CDR2: SGHVS and FQNEAQ. This CDR3 comprises 12 residues. CDR3 in amino acids: CASSSIQAEAFF. As DNA, the CDR3 is TGTGCCAGCAGTTCAATACAGGCTGAAGCTTTCTTT.

This clone was seen more than once but under ten times. This sequence joins TRBV3-1 (or the pseudogene TRBV3-2) and TRBJ1-2; 7 nucleotides agree with TRBD1. V was pared by 3 bases and J by 10 bases, with 14 bases of the junction left unmatched. The germline V gene encodes CDR1 LGHDT and CDR2 YNNKEL (reference sequence). This CDR3 spans 15 amino acids. CDR3 nucleotides: TGTGCCAGCAGCCACTCGACAGGGTTGCTTTTTGTCTACACCTTC. Its protein product is CASSHSTGLLFVYTF.

J is TRBJ2-3 and V is TRBV16, with D possibly matching TRBD2 (6 bases). Trimming removed 4 bases at V and 4 bases at J, with 18 bases between. CDR3 length: 16 residues. The germline V gene has CDR1 KGHSY and CDR2 FQNENV. CDR3 nucleotides: TGTGCCAGCAGCCCCAAGGAGGGACTTCCCCCAGATACGCAGTATTTT. This codes for CASSPKEGLPPDTQYF.

This chain uses TRBV5-1 with TRBJ1-2; TRBD1 aligns across 8 bases. The V gene's germline CDR1 is SGHRS and CDR2 YFSETQ. This CDR3 comprises 14 residues. Trimming at V came to 4 bases and at J to 5 bases, leaving 7 bases not matched to a gene. This chain's CDR3 is CASSRGQERYGYTF. The CDR3 DNA is TGCGCCAGCAGCCGGGGACAGGAGCGATATGGCTACACCTTC.

V gene TRBV5-1 combines with J gene TRBJ1-2; weak D call: TRBD1 (6 bases). V was pared by 1 base and J by 3 bases, with 16 bases between. CDR3 length: 16 amino acids. In germline, CDR1 is SGHRS, CDR2 YFSETQ. The CDR3 nucleotides read TGCGCCAGCAGCTTGACGATACCCTGGACAGACTATGGCTACACCTTC. Protein product: CASSLTIPWTDYGYTF.

A note on this clone: This CDR3 is also generated by other DNA sequences in the sample. The V gene is TRBV5-1, the J gene TRBJ1-5; 7 nucleotides agree with TRBD1. This CDR3 has 15 residues. Germline-derived CDR1 and CDR2 are SGHRS and YFSETQ. With V trimmed by 0 bases and J by 5 bases, 5 bases remained unmatched. Written as DNA, the CDR3 is TGCGCCAGCAGCTTGGAGGGGGCTGCATATCAGCCCCAGCATTTT. Amino acids: CASSLEGAAYQPQHF.